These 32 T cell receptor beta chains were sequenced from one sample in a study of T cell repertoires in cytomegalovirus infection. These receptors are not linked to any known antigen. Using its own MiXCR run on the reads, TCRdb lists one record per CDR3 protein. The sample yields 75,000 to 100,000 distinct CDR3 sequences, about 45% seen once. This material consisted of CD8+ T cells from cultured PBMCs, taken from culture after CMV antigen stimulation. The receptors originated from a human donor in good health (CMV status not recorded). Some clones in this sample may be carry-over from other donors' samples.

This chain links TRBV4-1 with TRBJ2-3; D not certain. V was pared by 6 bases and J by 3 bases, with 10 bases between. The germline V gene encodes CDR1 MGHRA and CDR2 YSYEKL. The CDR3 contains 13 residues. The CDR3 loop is CASRLARTDTQYF. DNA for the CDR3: TGCGCCAGCAGACTCGCGAGGACAGATACGCAGTATTTT.

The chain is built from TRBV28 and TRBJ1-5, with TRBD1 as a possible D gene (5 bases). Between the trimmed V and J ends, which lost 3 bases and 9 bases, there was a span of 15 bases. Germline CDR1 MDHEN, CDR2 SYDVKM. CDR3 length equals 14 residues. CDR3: CASSFSTGGGPQHF. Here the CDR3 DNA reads TGTGCCAGCAGTTTCTCTACAGGAGGTGGGCCCCAGCATTTT.

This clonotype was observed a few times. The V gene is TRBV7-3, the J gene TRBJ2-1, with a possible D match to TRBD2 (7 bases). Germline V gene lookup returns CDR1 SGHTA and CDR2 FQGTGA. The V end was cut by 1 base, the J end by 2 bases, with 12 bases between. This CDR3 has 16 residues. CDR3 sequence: CASSLSGGGPYNEQFF. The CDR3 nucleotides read TGTGCCAGCAGCTTAAGTGGGGGGGGGCCCTACAATGAGCAGTTCTTC.

The CDR3 nucleotides are TGTGCCACCAGCAGCTTATTGAACACTGAAGCTTTCTTT. This encodes CATSSLLNTEAFF. This chain connects TRBV15 to TRBJ1-1; unclear D gene. Germline assignment: CDR1 LNHNV and CDR2 YYDKDF (reference sequence). Trimming stripped 3 bases from V and 0 bases from J, with 5 bases between. CDR3 size: 13 residues.

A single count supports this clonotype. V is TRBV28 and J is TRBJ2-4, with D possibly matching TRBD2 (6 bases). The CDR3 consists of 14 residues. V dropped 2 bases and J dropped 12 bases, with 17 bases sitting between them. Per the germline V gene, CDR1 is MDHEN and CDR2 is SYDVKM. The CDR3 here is CASSLGVAGSTQYF. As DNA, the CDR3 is TGTGCCAGCAGTTTAGGAGTCGCGGGATCTACTCAGTACTTC. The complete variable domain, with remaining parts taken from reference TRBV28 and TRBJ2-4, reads DVKVTQSSRYLVKRTGEKVFLECVQDMDHENMFWYRQDPGLGLRLIYFSYDVKMKEKGDIPEGYSVSREKKERFSLILESASTNQTSMYLCASSLGVAGSTQYFGAGTRLSVL.

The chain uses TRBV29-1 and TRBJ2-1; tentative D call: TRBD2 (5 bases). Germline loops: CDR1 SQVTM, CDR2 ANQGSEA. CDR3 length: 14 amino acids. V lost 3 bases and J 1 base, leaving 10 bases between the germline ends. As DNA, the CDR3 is TGCAGCGTTGACTCGGGGAGATCCTACAATGAGCAGTTCTTC. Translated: CSVDSGRSYNEQFF.

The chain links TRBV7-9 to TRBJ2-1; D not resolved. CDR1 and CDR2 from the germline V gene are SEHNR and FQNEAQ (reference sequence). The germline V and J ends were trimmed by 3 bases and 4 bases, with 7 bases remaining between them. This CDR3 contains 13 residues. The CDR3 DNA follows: TGTGCCAGCAGCTTCGCCCTTTACAATGAGCAGTTCTTC. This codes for CASSFALYNEQFF.

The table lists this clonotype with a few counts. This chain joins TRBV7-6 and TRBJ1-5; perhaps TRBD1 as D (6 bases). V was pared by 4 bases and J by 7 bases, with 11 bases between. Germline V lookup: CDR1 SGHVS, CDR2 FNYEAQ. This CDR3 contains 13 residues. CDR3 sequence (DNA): TGTGCCAGCAGCTCCACAGGGACCCAGCCCCAGCATTTT. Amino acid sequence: CASSSTGTQPQHF.

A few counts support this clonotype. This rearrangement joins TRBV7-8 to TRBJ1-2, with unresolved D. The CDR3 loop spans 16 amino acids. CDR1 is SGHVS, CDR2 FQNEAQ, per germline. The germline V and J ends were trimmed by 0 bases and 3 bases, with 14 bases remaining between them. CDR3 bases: TGTGCCAGCAGCTTAGCGAAGCCGCCGCGAGACTATGGCTACACCTTC. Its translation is CASSLAKPPRDYGYTF.

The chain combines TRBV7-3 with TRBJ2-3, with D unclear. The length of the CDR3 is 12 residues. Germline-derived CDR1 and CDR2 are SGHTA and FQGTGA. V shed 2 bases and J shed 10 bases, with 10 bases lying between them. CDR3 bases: TGTGCCAGCAGCTTAGACGGAAGGGCGCAGTATTTT. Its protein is CASSLDGRAQYF. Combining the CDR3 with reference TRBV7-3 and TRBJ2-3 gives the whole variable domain GAGVSQTPSNKVTEKGKYVELRCDPISGHTALYWYRQSLGQGPEFLIYFQGTGAADDSGLPNDRFFAVRPEGSVSTLKIQRTERGDSAVYLCASSLDGRAQYFGPGTRLTVL.

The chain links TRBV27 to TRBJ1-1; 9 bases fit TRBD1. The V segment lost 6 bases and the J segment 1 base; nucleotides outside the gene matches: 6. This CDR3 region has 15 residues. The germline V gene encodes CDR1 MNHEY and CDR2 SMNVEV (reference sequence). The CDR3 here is CASSLTGGRNTEAFF. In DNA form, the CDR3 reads TGTGCCAGCAGCCTTACAGGGGGCAGGAACACTGAAGCTTTCTTT.

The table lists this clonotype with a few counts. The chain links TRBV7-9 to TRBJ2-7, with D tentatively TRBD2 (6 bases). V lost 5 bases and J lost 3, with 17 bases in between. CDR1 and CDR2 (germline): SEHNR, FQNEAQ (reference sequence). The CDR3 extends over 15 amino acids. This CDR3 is CASSPLGGSRYEQYF. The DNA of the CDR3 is TGTGCCAGCAGCCCCCTTGGGGGGAGCCGCTACGAGCAGTACTTC.

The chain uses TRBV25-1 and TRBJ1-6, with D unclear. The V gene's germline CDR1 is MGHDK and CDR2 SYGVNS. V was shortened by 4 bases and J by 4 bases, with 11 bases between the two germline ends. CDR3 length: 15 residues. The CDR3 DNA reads TGTGCCAGCAGTGGACCTGTAGCTTATAATTCACCCCTCCACTTT. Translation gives CASSGPVAYNSPLHF.

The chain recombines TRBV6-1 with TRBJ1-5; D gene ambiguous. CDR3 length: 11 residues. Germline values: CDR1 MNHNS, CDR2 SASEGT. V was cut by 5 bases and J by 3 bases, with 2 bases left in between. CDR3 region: CASSHNQPQHF. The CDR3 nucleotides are TGTGCCAGCAGTCACAATCAGCCCCAGCATTTT.

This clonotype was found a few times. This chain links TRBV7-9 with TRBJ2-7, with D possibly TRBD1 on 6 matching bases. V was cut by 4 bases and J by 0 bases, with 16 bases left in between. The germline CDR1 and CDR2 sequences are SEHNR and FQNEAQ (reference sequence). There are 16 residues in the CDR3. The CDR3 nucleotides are TGTGCCAGCAGCTCCCCCGACAGGCCTTACTCCTACGAGCAGTACTTC. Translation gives CASSSPDRPYSYEQYF.

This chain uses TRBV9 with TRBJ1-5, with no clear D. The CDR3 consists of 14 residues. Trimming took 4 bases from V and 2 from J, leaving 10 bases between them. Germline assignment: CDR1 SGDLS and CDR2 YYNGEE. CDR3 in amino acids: CASSTRPGNQPQHF. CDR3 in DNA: TGTGCCAGCAGCACCCGGCCTGGCAATCAGCCCCAGCATTTT.

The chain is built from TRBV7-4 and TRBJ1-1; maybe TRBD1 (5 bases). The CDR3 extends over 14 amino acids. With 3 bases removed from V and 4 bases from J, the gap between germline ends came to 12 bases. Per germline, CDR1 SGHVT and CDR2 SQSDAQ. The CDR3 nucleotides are TGTGCCAGCAGCTTCGAGGTCAGGGCCACTGAAGCTTTCTTT. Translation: CASSFEVRATEAFF.

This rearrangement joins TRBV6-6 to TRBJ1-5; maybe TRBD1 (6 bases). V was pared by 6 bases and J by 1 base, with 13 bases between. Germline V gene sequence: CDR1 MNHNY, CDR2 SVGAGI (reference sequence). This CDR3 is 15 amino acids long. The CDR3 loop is CASSDTGRSNQPQHF. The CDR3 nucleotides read TGTGCCAGCAGCGACACAGGGCGGAGCAATCAGCCCCAGCATTTT.

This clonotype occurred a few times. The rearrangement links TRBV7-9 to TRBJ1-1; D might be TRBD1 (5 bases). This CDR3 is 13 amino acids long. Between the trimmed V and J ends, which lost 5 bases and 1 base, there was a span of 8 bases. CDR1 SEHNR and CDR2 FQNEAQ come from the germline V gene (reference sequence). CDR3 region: CASSTTENTEAFF. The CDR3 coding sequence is TGTGCCAGCAGCACGACAGAGAACACTGAAGCTTTCTTT.

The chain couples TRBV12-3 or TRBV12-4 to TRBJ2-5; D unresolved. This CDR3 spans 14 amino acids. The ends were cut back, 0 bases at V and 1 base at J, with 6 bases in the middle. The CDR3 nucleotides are TGTGCCAGCAGTTTAGCAGGAATCCAAGAGACCCAGTACTTC. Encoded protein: CASSLAGIQETQYF.

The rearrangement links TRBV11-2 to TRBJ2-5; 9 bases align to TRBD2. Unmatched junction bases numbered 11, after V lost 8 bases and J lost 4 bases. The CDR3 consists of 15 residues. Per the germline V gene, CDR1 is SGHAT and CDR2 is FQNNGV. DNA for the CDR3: TGTGCCAGCCGCGAGGCGGGGGGGCTGTCAGAGACCCAGTACTTC. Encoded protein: CASREAGGLSETQYF. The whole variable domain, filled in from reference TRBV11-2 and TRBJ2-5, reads EAGVAQSPRYKIIEKRQSVAFWCNPISGHATLYWYQQILGQGPKLLIQFQNNGVVDDSQLPKDRFSAERLKGVDSTLKIQPAKLEDSAVYLCASREAGGLSETQYFGPGTRLLVL.

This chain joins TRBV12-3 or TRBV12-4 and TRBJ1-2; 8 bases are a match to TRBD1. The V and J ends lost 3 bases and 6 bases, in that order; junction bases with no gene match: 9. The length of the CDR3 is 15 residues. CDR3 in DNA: TGTGCCAGCAGTTTCGGGCAGGGGGCAGGCGATGGCTACACCTTC. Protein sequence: CASSFGQGAGDGYTF.

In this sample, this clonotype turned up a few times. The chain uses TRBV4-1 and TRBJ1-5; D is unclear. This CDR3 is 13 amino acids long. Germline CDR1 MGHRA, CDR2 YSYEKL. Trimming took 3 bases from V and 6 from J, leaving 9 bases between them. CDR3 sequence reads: CASSQSTSQPQHF. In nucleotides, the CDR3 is TGCGCCAGCAGCCAGTCTACTAGTCAGCCCCAGCATTTT.

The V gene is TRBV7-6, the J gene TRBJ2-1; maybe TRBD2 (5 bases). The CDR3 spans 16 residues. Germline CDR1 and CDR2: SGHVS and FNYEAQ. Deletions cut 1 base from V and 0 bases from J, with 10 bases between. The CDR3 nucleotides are TGTGCCAGCAGCTTAGTGGACTCGAGCTCCTACAATGAGCAGTTCTTC. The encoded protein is CASSLVDSSSYNEQFF. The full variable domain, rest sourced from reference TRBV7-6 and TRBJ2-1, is GAGVSQSPRYKVTKRGQDVALRCDPISGHVSLYWYRQALGQGPEFLTYFNYEAQQDKSGLPNDRFSAERPEGSISTLTIQRTEQRDSAMYRCASSLVDSSSYNEQFFGPGTRLTVL.

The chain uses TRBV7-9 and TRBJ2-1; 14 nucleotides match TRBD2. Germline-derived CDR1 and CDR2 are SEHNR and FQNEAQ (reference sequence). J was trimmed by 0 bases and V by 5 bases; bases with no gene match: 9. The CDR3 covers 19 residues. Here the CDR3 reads CASSPRLAGGFGSYNEQFF. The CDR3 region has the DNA TGTGCCAGCAGCCCAAGACTAGCGGGAGGGTTTGGCTCCTACAATGAGCAGTTCTTC.

The CDR3 sequence: CASSWDRFSYEQYF. In nucleotides, the CDR3 is TGTGCCAGCAGTTGGGATCGATTCTCCTACGAGCAGTACTTC. The gene calls are TRBV6-2 or TRBV6-3 and TRBJ2-7; no clear D gene. The CDR3 has 14 residues. Germline assignment: CDR1 MNHEY and CDR2 SVGEGT. The V end was cut by 4 bases, the J end by 0 bases, with 10 bases between.

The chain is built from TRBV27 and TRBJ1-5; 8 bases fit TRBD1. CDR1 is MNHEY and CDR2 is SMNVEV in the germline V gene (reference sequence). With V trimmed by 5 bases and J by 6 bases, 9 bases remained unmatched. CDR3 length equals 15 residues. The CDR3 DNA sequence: TGTGCCAGCAGTCCTCGGCAGGGGGCCACTCAGCCCCAGCATTTT. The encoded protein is CASSPRQGATQPQHF.

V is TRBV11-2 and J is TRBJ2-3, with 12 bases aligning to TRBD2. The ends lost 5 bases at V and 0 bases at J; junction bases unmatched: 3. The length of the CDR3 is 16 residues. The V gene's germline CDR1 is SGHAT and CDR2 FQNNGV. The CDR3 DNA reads TGTGCCAGCAGCCCGGGGACTAGCGGGAGCACAGATACGCAGTATTTT. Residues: CASSPGTSGSTDTQYF.

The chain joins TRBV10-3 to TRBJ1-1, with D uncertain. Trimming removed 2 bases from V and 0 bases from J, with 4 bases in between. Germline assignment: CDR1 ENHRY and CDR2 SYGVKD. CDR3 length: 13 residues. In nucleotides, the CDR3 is TGTGCCATCAGTGAGGTCTTGAACACTGAAGCTTTCTTT. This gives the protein CAISEVLNTEAFF.

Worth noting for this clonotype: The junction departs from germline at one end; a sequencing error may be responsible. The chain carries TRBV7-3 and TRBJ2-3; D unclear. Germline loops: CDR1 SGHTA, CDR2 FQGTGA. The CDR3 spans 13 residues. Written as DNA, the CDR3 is TGTGCCAGCAGCCACGAATCCACAGATACGCAGTGTTTT. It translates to CASSHESTDTQCF.

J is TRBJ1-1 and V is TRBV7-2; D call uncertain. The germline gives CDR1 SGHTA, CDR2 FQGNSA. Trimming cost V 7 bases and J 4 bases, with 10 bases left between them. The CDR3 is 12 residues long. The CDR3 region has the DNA TGTGCCAGCACCGGGTGGGGCACTGAAGCTTTCTTT. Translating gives CASTGWGTEAFF.

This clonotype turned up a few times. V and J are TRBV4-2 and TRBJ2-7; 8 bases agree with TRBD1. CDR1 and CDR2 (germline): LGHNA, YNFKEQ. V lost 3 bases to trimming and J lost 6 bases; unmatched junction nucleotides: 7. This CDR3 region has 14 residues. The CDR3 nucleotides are TGTGCCAGCAGCCATCCCAGGGGGCGCGGCGAGCAGTACTTC. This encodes CASSHPRGRGEQYF.